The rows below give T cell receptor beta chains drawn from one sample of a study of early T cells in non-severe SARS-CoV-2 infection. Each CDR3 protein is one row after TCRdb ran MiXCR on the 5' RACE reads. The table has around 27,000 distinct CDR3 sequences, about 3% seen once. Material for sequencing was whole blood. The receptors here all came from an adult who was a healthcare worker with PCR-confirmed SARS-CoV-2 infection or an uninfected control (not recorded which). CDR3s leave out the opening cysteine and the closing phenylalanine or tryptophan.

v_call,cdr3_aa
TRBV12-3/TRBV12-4,ASTKTRSETQY
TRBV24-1,ATSDSGGQETQY
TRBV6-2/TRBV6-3,ASSYPLETIYTGELF
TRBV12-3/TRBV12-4,ASSPRGSVSTDTQY
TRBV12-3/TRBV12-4,ASSGDSKRNQPQH
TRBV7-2,ASSLRWGRQETQY
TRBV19,ASNPRADYQPQH
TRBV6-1,ASRGLAKNIQY
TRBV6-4,ASSSQAENNEQF
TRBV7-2,ASSRRFLTGRSSGANVLT
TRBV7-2,ASSLQGESETQY
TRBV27,ASSLSLPEETQY
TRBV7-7,ASSPGVRGGVETQY
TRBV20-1,SASPQADTQY
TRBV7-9,ASSTPRSNEQF